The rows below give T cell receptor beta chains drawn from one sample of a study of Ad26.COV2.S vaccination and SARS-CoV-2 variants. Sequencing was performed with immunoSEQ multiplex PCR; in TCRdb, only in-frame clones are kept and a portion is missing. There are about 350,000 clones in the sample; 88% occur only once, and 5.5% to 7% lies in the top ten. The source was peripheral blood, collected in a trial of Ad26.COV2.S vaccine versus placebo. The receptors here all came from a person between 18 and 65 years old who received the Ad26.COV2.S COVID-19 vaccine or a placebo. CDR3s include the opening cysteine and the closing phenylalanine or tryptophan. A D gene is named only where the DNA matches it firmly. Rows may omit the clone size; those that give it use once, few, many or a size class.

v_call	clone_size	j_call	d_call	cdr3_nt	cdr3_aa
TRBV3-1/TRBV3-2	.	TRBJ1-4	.	TGTGCCAGCAGCCAAAGGCGGGACGCAAAGTTGAAACTGTTTTTT	CASSQRRDAKLKLFF
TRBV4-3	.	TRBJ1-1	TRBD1	TGCGCCAGCAGCCCACAGGGGAGGATGGCTGAAGCTTTCTTT	CASSPQGRMAEAFF
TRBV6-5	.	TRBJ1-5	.	TGTGCCAGCAGTTACTCCCCCCCAGGGAGCAATCAGCCCCAGCATTTT	CASSYSPPGSNQPQHF
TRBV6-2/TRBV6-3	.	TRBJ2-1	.	TGTGCCAGCAGTTACTCGGTCGGGGTCCGCAATGAGCAGTTCTTC	CASSYSVGVRNEQFF
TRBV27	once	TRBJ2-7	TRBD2	TGTGCCAGCCGAGGCCTAGCGGGAGGGCCTACCTACGAGCAGTACTTC	CASRGLAGGPTYEQYF
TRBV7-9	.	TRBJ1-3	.	TGTGCCAGCAGCTTATCCGCTACCACCGACAGCTCTGGAAACACCATATATTTT	CASSLSATTDSSGNTIYF
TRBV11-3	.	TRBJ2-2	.	TGTGCCAGCAGCTCCCCTTCCGGGGAGCTGTTTTTT	CASSSPSGELFF
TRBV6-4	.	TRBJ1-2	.	TGTGCCAGCAGCCCGGGGGCAGGCTATGGCTACACCTTC	CASSPGAGYGYTF
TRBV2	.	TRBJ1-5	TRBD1	TGTGCCAGCAGGCGGACAGGGGAGTTAAGTCAGCCCCAGCATTTT	CASRRTGELSQPQHF
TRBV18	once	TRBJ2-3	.	TGTGCCAGCTCAAAGTCATCAGATACGCAGTATTTT	CASSKSSDTQYF
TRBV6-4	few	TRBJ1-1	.	TGTGCCAGCAGTGACTCGGGGCTAATGAACACTGAAGCTTTCTTT	CASSDSGLMNTEAFF
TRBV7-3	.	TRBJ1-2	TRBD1	TGTGCCAGCAGCTTGGGACAGGGGCAAGGCTACACCTTC	CASSLGQGQGYTF
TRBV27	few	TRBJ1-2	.	TGTGCCAGCAGTTTATCGGGACCCTATGGCTACACCTTC	CASSLSGPYGYTF
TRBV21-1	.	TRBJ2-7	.	TGTGCCAGCAGCAAATCAGGGACCCACGAGCAGTACTTC	CASSKSGTHEQYF
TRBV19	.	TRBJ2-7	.	TGTGCCAGTAGTATAGGGACCCTTTCCTACGAGCAGTACTTC	CASSIGTLSYEQYF
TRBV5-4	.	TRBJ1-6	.	TGTGCCAGCAGCTTGGTAGGAGATTCACCCCTCCACTTT	CASSLVGDSPLHF
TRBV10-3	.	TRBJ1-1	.	TGTGCCAGCCGTATGAACACTGAAGCTTTCTTT	CASRMNTEAFF
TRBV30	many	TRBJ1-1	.	TGTGCCTGGAGTCCCGGGACTGAAGCTTTCTTT	CAWSPGTEAFF
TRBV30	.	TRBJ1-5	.	TGTGCCTGGAGTTTGGCTAGCGGGTTGCATCAGCCCCAGCATTTT	CAWSLASGLHQPQHF